Shown below are 14 T cell receptor beta chains from a single sample sequenced in a study of neurological immune-mediated disorders (dated by TCRdb to between 2018 and 2021). Library preparation was by 5' RACE. Sequencing instrument: Illumina HiSeq 2500. The public reads were run again by TCRdb, first through fastp at Q25 and then through MiXCR, and only productive beta chains were kept. CDR3 protein duplicates are merged, each entry listing the most common genes and DNA. Across this sample there are approximately 50,000 distinct CDR3 sequences, with approximately 10% seen only once. The ten largest clones represent under 5.5% of the sample. The sequenced sample consisted of PBMCs. These receptor sequences come from a man in his sixties or seventies with HTLV-1-associated myelopathy (HAM/TSP).

There are many counts of this clonotype. The J gene is TRBJ1-2, the V gene TRBV5-6; no firm D call. Germline V lookup: CDR1 SGHDT, CDR2 YYEEEE. Trimming took off 5 bases at V and 2 bases at J, with 7 bases between the two ends. CDR3 length: 12 residues. The CDR3 sequence is CASSRLNYGYTF. In DNA, the CDR3 is TGTGCCAGCAGTCGATTAAACTATGGCTACACCTTC.

Comments on this clonotype: With a much larger clone just one base away, this may be a read error. The CDR3 protein is CSAWGQGQETKYF. DNA of the CDR3: TGCAGTGCTTGGGGACAGGGGCAAGAGACCAAGTACTTC. This chain uses TRBV20-1 with TRBJ2-5, with 10 bases aligning to TRBD1. The germline CDR1 and CDR2 sequences are DFQATT and SNEGSKA (reference sequence). The CDR3 is 13 amino acids.

Ten or more counts support this clonotype. V is TRBV20-1 and J is TRBJ1-1; D is unclear. The CDR3 is 13 amino acids. The V gene's germline CDR1 is DFQATT and CDR2 SNEGSKA (reference sequence). The germline V and J ends were trimmed by 1 base and 1 base, with 7 bases remaining between them. CDR3 nucleotide sequence: TGCAGTGCTAGAGGCACGGAGAACACTGAAGCTTTCTTT. This translates into CSARGTENTEAFF.

This clonotype has at least ten counts. The rearrangement links TRBV7-2 to TRBJ2-7; D unclear. The CDR3 runs 16 residues. Germline CDR1 is SGHTA and CDR2 is FQGNSA. V was clipped by 0 bases and J by 5 bases, with 17 bases between them. The CDR3 DNA is TGTGCCAGCAGCTTAGCTGGGTGGTACTTTGAGGACGAGCAGTACTTC. This gives the protein CASSLAGWYFEDEQYF.

This chain links TRBV7-6 with TRBJ2-1, with 8 bases fitting TRBD2. V trimming: 3 bases; J trimming: 4 bases; junction bases outside the gene matches: 5. The V gene's germline CDR1 is SGHVS and CDR2 FNYEAQ. The CDR3 totals 15 residues. The CDR3 bases are TGTGCCAGCAGCTTGGAGCGGGAGCGGTACAATGAGCAGTTCTTC. Residues: CASSLERERYNEQFF.

The J gene is TRBJ2-5, the V gene TRBV7-2; maybe TRBD1 (5 bases). CDR1 is SGHTA and CDR2 is FQGNSA in the germline V gene. The CDR3 is made up of 13 amino acids. The germline V and J ends were trimmed by 5 bases and 5 bases, with 12 bases remaining between them. The CDR3 DNA reads as TGTGCCAGCAGCATCCCTAAGGGGGAGACCCAGTACTTC. Protein: CASSIPKGETQYF.

This clonotype was recorded at least ten times. The chain is built from TRBV7-9 and TRBJ2-7, with unresolved D. The CDR3 consists of 12 residues. V lost 5 bases and J lost 7, with 12 bases in between. CDR1 and CDR2 (germline): SEHNR, FQNEAQ (reference sequence). The CDR3 sequence: CASSPRLAEQYF. The CDR3 DNA reads TGTGCCAGCAGCCCACGGCTGGCGGAGCAGTACTTC.

In this sample, this clonotype turned up many times. V is TRBV15 and J is TRBJ2-3, with D unresolved. This CDR3 has 14 amino acids. V lost 2 bases and J lost 0, with 6 bases in between. Germline CDR1 reads LNHNV; CDR2 reads YYDKDF (reference sequence). The CDR3 DNA sequence: TGTGCCACCAGCAGATACCAAAGCACAGATACGCAGTATTTT. Amino acids: CATSRYQSTDTQYF.

This clonotype turned up a few times. Since a much larger clone is just one base distant, this may be a read error. This chain uses TRBV7-2 with TRBJ2-1; D unresolved. Germline V CDR1 and CDR2: SGHTA, FQGNSA. The CDR3 contains 13 residues. CDR3 residues: CAGSPGRPNEQFF. The CDR3, as DNA: TGTGCCGGCAGCCCAGGACGGCCCAATGAGCAGTTCTTC.

This clonotype was picked up many times. The chain recombines TRBV5-1 with TRBJ2-5; possibly TRBD1 for D (5 bases). V gave up 1 base and J gave up 4 bases, with 14 bases separating them. CDR3 length: 15 residues. Germline values: CDR1 SGHRS, CDR2 YFSETQ. CDR3 DNA sequence: TGCGCCAGCAGCTTGTCTCTAGGGGAAGGAGAGACCCAGTACTTC. Translating it yields CASSLSLGEGETQYF.

This clonotype came up many times. V is TRBV28 and J is TRBJ2-1; no firm D call. Deletions cut 1 base from V and 6 bases from J, with 4 bases between. The CDR3 runs to 12 residues. Germline CDR1 MDHEN, CDR2 SYDVKM. The CDR3: CASSLSGNEQFF. CDR3 bases: TGTGCCAGCAGTTTATCAGGCAATGAGCAGTTCTTC. Filled out from reference TRBV28 and TRBJ2-1, the complete variable domain reads DVKVTQSSRYLVKRTGEKVFLECVQDMDHENMFWYRQDPGLGLRLIYFSYDVKMKEKGDIPEGYSVSREKKERFSLILESASTNQTSMYLCASSLSGNEQFFGPGTRLTVL.

This clonotype was counted ten times or more. V usage is TRBV9 and J usage is TRBJ2-4; D gene ambiguous. The CDR3 runs to 14 residues. From germline, CDR1 is SGDLS and CDR2 YYNGEE. The V end was cut by 0 bases, the J end by 8 bases, with 12 bases between. CDR3 loop: CASSVGPLRDIQYF. DNA of the CDR3: TGTGCCAGCAGCGTAGGGCCCCTTCGGGACATTCAGTACTTC.

This clonotype was recorded at least ten times. The chain recombines TRBV9 with TRBJ1-2; 9 bases line up with TRBD1. V shed 3 bases, J shed 4 bases, and the junction held 7 bases outside the gene matches. The CDR3 has 15 amino acids. CDR1 SGDLS and CDR2 YYNGEE come from the germline V gene. The CDR3 DNA follows: TGTGCCAGCAGCGGACCCGGGACAGGGTTCTATGGCTACACCTTC. This encodes CASSGPGTGFYGYTF.

This clonotype was seen many times. The CDR3 protein is CASTYDSGTDTQYF. DNA of the CDR3: TGCGCCAGCACCTACGACAGCGGCACAGATACGCAGTATTTT. The genes are TRBV5-1 and TRBJ2-3; tentatively, D is TRBD1 (5 bases). The V gene's germline CDR1 is SGHRS and CDR2 YFSETQ. There are 14 residues in the CDR3. Between the trimmed V and J ends, which lost 6 bases and 1 base, there was a span of 12 bases.